This TCR beta chain was retrieved from a study of CD8+ T cells in alopecia areata. Study results and caveats: Affected lesional scalp, above all in alopecia totalis/universalis, was more clonal than normal scalp. Only one nonresponder was present, which leaves the link between baseline CD8+ expansion and response uncertain. Sharing of TCRs across patients appeared less clear than in mice, possibly for HLA-related reasons.

Sequencing used cDNA as its template, made by extracting RNA and reverse transcribing it. The repertoire was sequenced with immunoSEQ multiplex PCR; TCRdb's copy has only in-frame clones and lacks some. The sample gives fewer than 250,000 clones, under 40% of which show up once; around 0.48% is in the top ten. V shed 0 bases and J shed 0 bases, with 8 bases lying between them. The CDR3 runs 16 residues. From germline, CDR1 is LNHNV and CDR2 YYDKDF (reference sequence). As to treatment: oral pan-JAK inhibitor, 5-10 mg twice daily. Lesional scalp punch biopsies and peripheral blood came from alopecia areata patients. Details on this clone: Its antigen is still unknown.

The source of this sequence is a human donor with alopecia areata. The sequencing used CD4+ T cells sorted from blood, collected around week 31, from a patient treated with tofacitinib. V and J are TRBV15 and TRBJ1-4; D is possibly TRBD1 (5 bases). CDR3: CATSRDQTATNEKLFF. In DNA, the CDR3 is TGTGCCACCAGCAGAGATCAGACAGCAACTAATGAAAAACTGTTTTTT.